A selection of T cell receptor beta chains follows, all from one sample in a study of shared clonotypes between healthy human individuals. Profiling relied on immunoSEQ multiplex PCR, and the TCRdb table lists in-frame clones only, not all of them. The profile covers 1.5 million to 2.5 million clones, with roughly 94% appearing a single time and 0.95% to 1.5% taken by the ten largest. Sequenced sample: naive CD8+ T cells sorted from blood. These receptors originate from a man younger than 35 in good health. CDR3s include the opening cysteine and the closing phenylalanine or tryptophan. The order of the fields is D gene, clone size, J gene, V gene, CDR3 protein, CDR3 DNA. D genes are given only for firm matches. Size is stated for part of the rows, as once, few or many counts, or as a class when the clone is expanded.

>TRBD2|NA|TRBJ2-3|TRBV6-5
CASSQLAASTDTQYF
TGTGCCAGCAGTCAACTAGCGGCGAGCACAGATACGCAGTATTTT
>NA|NA|TRBJ2-1|TRBV11-3
CASSLGGTSAGEQFF
TGTGCCAGCAGCTTAGGGGGGACGTCTGCGGGTGAGCAGTTCTTC
>NA|NA|TRBJ1-3|TRBV7-9
CASSPRRISSGNTIYF
TGTGCCAGCAGCCCCCGTAGGATCAGCTCTGGAAACACCATATATTTT
>NA|NA|TRBJ1-2|TRBV7-9
CASSLEPPRYGYTF
TGTGCCAGCAGCTTAGAACCCCCTAGGTATGGCTACACCTTC
>TRBD2|NA|TRBJ2-1|TRBV2
CASRKPGLQYNNEQFF
TGTGCCAGCAGGAAACCGGGACTACAGTATAACAATGAGCAGTTCTTC
>NA|NA|TRBJ2-7|TRBV25-1
CASSGTYEQYF
TGTGCCAGCAGTGGTACCTACGAGCAGTACTTC
>NA|NA|TRBJ1-1|TRBV6-6
CASSYPGAPEAFF
TGTGCCAGCAGTTACCCGGGGGCCCCTGAAGCTTTCTTT
>TRBD1|few|TRBJ1-1|TRBV27
CASSRQGTNTEAFF
TGTGCCAGCAGTCGACAGGGGACGAACACTGAAGCTTTCTTT
>NA|NA|TRBJ1-1|TRBV5-6
CASSLLNTEAFF
TGTGCCAGCAGCTTGTTAAACACTGAAGCTTTCTTT
>NA|NA|TRBJ2-7|TRBV2
CASRAPLSLLSEQYF
TGTGCCAGCAGAGCCCCGCTTTCTCTCCTGAGCGAGCAGTACTTC
>NA|NA|TRBJ2-5|TRBV18
CASSPPLGETQYF
TGTGCCAGCTCACCGCCCTTGGGAGAGACCCAGTACTTC
>TRBD1|NA|TRBJ1-2|TRBV9
CASSPWTGSGYTF
TGTGCCAGCAGCCCGTGGACAGGGTCTGGCTACACCTTC
>NA|NA|TRBJ2-5|TRBV29-1
CSRQVFQETQYF
TGCAGCCGACAGGTCTTCCAAGAGACCCAGTACTTC
>NA|NA|TRBJ2-7|TRBV10-3
CAISESRGYEQYF
TGTGCCATCAGTGAGTCTAGGGGCTACGAGCAGTACTTC